Listed here are 25 T cell receptor beta chains from one sample, sequenced in a study of blood T cells in healthy people across ages. PCR was performed a second time for 7 to 11 cycles using a sample-barcoded 5' primer and a J-beta primer mix. TCRdb processed the 5' RACE reads anew with MiXCR; each CDR3 protein has one entry. This table has roughly 800,000 distinct CDR3 sequences, over 45% appearing once. The material sequenced was blood. These receptors came from a man in his thirties or forties in good health.

J is TRBJ2-3 and V is TRBV20-1; TRBD1 aligns across 7 bases. The CDR3 runs to 14 residues. V dropped 3 bases and J dropped 3; count of bases not matched to a gene: 6. Germline CDR1 reads DFQATT; CDR2 reads SNEGSKA (reference sequence). This chain's CDR3 is CSASRQGLTDTQYF. In DNA, the CDR3 is TGCAGTGCTAGCCGACAGGGTCTTACAGATACGCAGTATTTT.

This clonotype was seen a few times. V and J are TRBV12-3 or TRBV12-4 and TRBJ1-2, with no clear D. With 6 bases removed from V and 7 bases from J, the gap between germline ends came to 9 bases. There are 11 residues in the CDR3. The CDR3 protein is CASSPGLGYTF. DNA for the CDR3: TGTGCCAGCAGCCCGGGCCTTGGCTACACCTTC.

The chain joins TRBV20-1 to TRBJ2-3, with a weak D call TRBD2 (5 bases). V was pared by 7 bases and J by 0 bases, with 8 bases between. The germline V gene has CDR1 DFQATT and CDR2 SNEGSKA (reference sequence). CDR3 length equals 12 residues. CDR3 protein: CSGRSSTDTQYF. The CDR3 nucleotides are TGCAGTGGGAGGAGTAGCACAGATACGCAGTATTTT.

V usage is TRBV20-1 and J usage is TRBJ2-3; the D is unclear. This CDR3 is built from 11 residues. Trimming cost V 6 bases and J 5 bases, with 9 bases left between them. CDR1 and CDR2 from the germline V gene are DFQATT and SNEGSKA (reference sequence). CDR3 protein: CSATWVDTQYF. The CDR3 nucleotides read TGCAGTGCCACCTGGGTAGATACGCAGTATTTT.

The gene calls are TRBV18 and TRBJ2-4, with a weak D call TRBD2 (5 bases). CDR1 is KGHSH, CDR2 LQKENI, per germline. The CDR3 totals 12 residues. V lost 2 bases, J lost 13 bases, and 12 bases lay in between. The CDR3 loop reads CASSPKVEEQYF. The CDR3 coding sequence is TGTGCCAGCTCACCAAAAGTGGAGGAGCAGTACTTC.

On this clonotype: One end of the junction is discordant with germline, which a read error may explain. The rearrangement joins TRBV20-1 to TRBJ2-7; D may be TRBD2 (6 bases). The CDR3 is 14 amino acids. Germline V gene sequence: CDR1 DFQATT, CDR2 SNEGSKA (reference sequence). CDR3 nucleotide sequence: TGCAGTGCTGCCGCGGGACTTCGTTCCTACGAGCAATACTTC. Its translation is CSAAAGLRSYEQYF.

The genes are TRBV11-2 and TRBJ2-5; a weak D match, TRBD1 (6 bases). The DNA matches TRBJ2-7 better at its end, which makes the J call doubtful. The CDR3 is 13 residues long. CDR1 SGHAT and CDR2 FQNNGV come from the germline V gene. CDR3 DNA: TGTGCCAGCAGCTTCCCCAGGGGATACGAGCAGTACTTC. Translating it yields CASSFPRGYEQYF.

The gene calls are TRBV4-2 and TRBJ2-1; D may be TRBD1 or TRBD2 (5 bases each). Germline V gene sequence: CDR1 LGHNA, CDR2 YNFKEQ. The V end was cut by 1 base, the J end by 4 bases, with 17 bases between. CDR3 length equals 17 residues. The CDR3 is CASSQGEGGTVYNEQFF. CDR3 bases: TGTGCCAGCAGCCAAGGCGAGGGTGGGACCGTATACAATGAGCAGTTCTTC.

Comment on this clonotype: This clone may be a read error of a much larger clone one base away. The J gene is TRBJ2-7, the V gene TRBV7-2, with a possible D match to TRBD2 (6 bases). The germline CDR1 and CDR2 sequences are SGHTA and FQGNSA. Trimming shortened V by 5 bases and J by 2 bases, and 13 bases separated the two germline ends. This CDR3 has 14 amino acids. The CDR3 DNA reads TGTGCCAGCAGCGACTATACTAGCACCTACGAGCAGTACTTC. Its translation is CASSDYTSTYEQYF.

The V and J genes are TRBV7-2 and TRBJ1-2; 8 nucleotides match TRBD1. Germline values: CDR1 SGHTA, CDR2 FQGNSA. This CDR3 is 15 amino acids long. Trimming removed 1 base from V and 8 bases from J; junction bases left unmatched: 9. The CDR3 loop reads CASSLDQGASEGYTF. Here the CDR3 DNA reads TGTGCCAGCAGCTTAGACCAGGGGGCCTCTGAGGGCTACACCTTC.

The chain joins TRBV20-1 to TRBJ2-7; no clear D gene. Trimming stripped 3 bases from V and 7 bases from J, with 7 bases between. There are 10 residues in the CDR3. Germline V gene sequence: CDR1 DFQATT, CDR2 SNEGSKA (reference sequence). In DNA form, the CDR3 reads TGCAGTGCTAGTCGACAAGAGCAGTACTTC. Protein sequence: CSASRQEQYF.

This clonotype was seen a single time. This chain links TRBV5-1 with TRBJ2-3; a possible D gene is TRBD1 (7 bases). V lost 6 bases to trimming and J lost 2 bases, with 19 bases between them. The CDR3 loop spans 16 amino acids. Looked up from germline, CDR1 is SGHRS and CDR2 is YFSETQ. The CDR3 is CASTPRGTETTDTQYF. CDR3 nucleotides: TGCGCCAGCACTCCTCGGGGGACAGAAACCACAGATACGCAGTATTTT.

This chain's CDR3 is CASSGGVGNQPQHF. The CDR3 DNA reads TGTGCCAGCTCCGGAGGGGTCGGCAATCAGCCCCAGCATTTT. This chain joins TRBV27 and TRBJ1-5, with D perhaps TRBD1 (5 bases). The germline gives CDR1 MNHEY, CDR2 SMNVEV (reference sequence). V lost 8 bases to trimming and J lost 2 bases, with 13 bases between them. The CDR3 spans 14 residues.

In nucleotides, the CDR3 is TGTGCCAGCAGTAAAAACAGGGGAGTAGACGGGGAGCTGTTTTTT. Translating gives CASSKNRGVDGELFF. V gene TRBV4-2 combines with J gene TRBJ2-2; 7 bases align to TRBD1. After removal of 6 bases from V and 7 bases from J, the junction contained 11 bases not matched to a gene. The CDR3 runs to 15 residues. Looked up from germline, CDR1 is LGHNA and CDR2 is YNFKEQ.

The J gene is TRBJ1-1, the V gene TRBV4-2; D uncertain. Trimming took off 4 bases at V and 8 bases at J, with 20 bases between the two ends. The CDR3 is 15 residues long. Germline values: CDR1 LGHNA, CDR2 YNFKEQ. The CDR3 loop is CASSPNVNSESEAFF. CDR3 nucleotides: TGTGCCAGCAGCCCGAACGTCAACAGTGAGTCAGAAGCTTTCTTT.

The chain is built from TRBV7-6 and TRBJ1-4; 10 nucleotides agree with TRBD1. The V gene end was trimmed by 5 bases and the J gene end by 7 bases; junction bases not matched to a gene: 4. Per the germline V gene, CDR1 is SGHVS and CDR2 is FNYEAQ. The CDR3 runs to 14 residues. The CDR3: CASSVGQGSEKLFF. CDR3 DNA sequence: TGTGCCAGCAGCGTGGGACAGGGGAGTGAAAAACTGTTTTTT.

This clonotype came up once. The J gene is TRBJ1-2, the V gene TRBV12-3 or TRBV12-4, with D perhaps TRBD1 (5 bases). V dropped 3 bases and J dropped 7 bases, with 12 bases sitting between them. This CDR3 region has 13 residues. The CDR3 reads CASSLGGWSGYTF. CDR3 coding DNA: TGTGCCAGCAGTTTGGGGGGGTGGTCTGGCTACACCTTC.

The chain has TRBV29-1 and TRBJ2-7; D gene uncertain. Trimming left V 0 bases short and J 0 bases short, with 6 bases between. The V gene's germline CDR1 is SQVTM and CDR2 ANQGSEA. The CDR3 contains 13 residues. The DNA for the CDR3 is TGCAGCGTTGAAGAGGCTCTCTCCTACGAGCAGTACTTC. This sequence encodes CSVEEALSYEQYF.

This clonotype was observed a handful of times. The V and J genes are TRBV4-3 and TRBJ2-7, with 11 bases matching TRBD2. V lost 0 bases to trimming and J lost 7 bases; unmatched junction nucleotides: 8. The germline gives CDR1 LGHNA, CDR2 YSLEER. The CDR3 length is 16 residues. This chain's CDR3 is CASSQDLGTSGREQYF. The CDR3 DNA follows: TGCGCCAGCAGCCAAGATCTGGGGACTAGCGGACGGGAGCAGTACTTC.

Notes on this clonotype: Mismatch with germline at one junction end may stem from a read error. The chain combines TRBV29-1 with TRBJ1-4, with D possibly matching TRBD1 (6 bases). CDR1 is SQVTM, CDR2 ANQGSEA, per germline. The CDR3 has 14 residues. The CDR3 reads CSVDVYGGHEKPFF. The CDR3 DNA is TGCAGCGTTGACGTATACGGGGGGCACGAAAAACCGTTTTTT.

The chain employs TRBV5-1 and TRBJ2-7, with D possibly being TRBD1 (5 bases). The V end lost 0 bases, the J end lost 0 bases, and 10 bases lay between the germline ends. Germline V CDR1 and CDR2: SGHRS, YFSETQ. This CDR3 has 15 amino acids. The CDR3 loop reads CASSLVGHVSYEQYF. The CDR3 nucleotides read TGCGCCAGCAGCTTGGTAGGACATGTCTCCTACGAGCAGTACTTC.

V usage is TRBV29-1 and J usage is TRBJ1-1; D is unclear. Germline V gives CDR1 SQVTM, CDR2 ANQGSEA. The CDR3 is 13 residues long. V lost 4 bases and J 0 bases, leaving 9 bases between the germline ends. The CDR3 bases are TGCAGCGTTGGGAAAACTCTGAACACTGAAGCTTTCTTT. This gives the protein CSVGKTLNTEAFF.

The chain uses TRBV28 and TRBJ2-3, with a possible D match to TRBD2 (6 bases). CDR1 MDHEN and CDR2 SYDVKM come from the germline V gene. The CDR3 spans 17 residues. With 7 bases removed from V and 5 bases from J, the gap between germline ends came to 25 bases. The CDR3: CASKTVEGVGPGDTQYF. CDR3 coding DNA: TGTGCCAGCAAAACGGTGGAGGGCGTTGGGCCGGGAGATACGCAGTATTTT.

V gene TRBV28 combines with J gene TRBJ2-7; possible D gene TRBD1, 5 bases. The V end was cut by 7 bases, the J end by 2 bases, with 9 bases between. Germline loops: CDR1 MDHEN, CDR2 SYDVKM. This CDR3 is built from 12 residues. This chain's CDR3 is CASTQGAYEQYF. Written as DNA, the CDR3 is TGTGCCAGCACCCAGGGCGCCTACGAGCAGTACTTC.

V gene TRBV10-3 combines with J gene TRBJ2-5; 8 bases align to TRBD2. The germline CDR1 and CDR2 sequences are ENHRY and SYGVKD. The CDR3 consists of 14 residues. With V trimmed by 9 bases and J by 0 bases, 6 bases remained unmatched. The CDR3 is CAICSGAHQETQYF. Written as DNA, the CDR3 is TGTGCCATATGTAGCGGGGCCCACCAAGAGACCCAGTACTTC.